The 32 T cell receptor beta chains below come from one sample, sequenced in a study of blood T cell repertoires in COVID-19. The assay was immunoSEQ multiplex PCR, and TCRdb's table has in-frame clones only and misses some. The table shows 250,000 to 300,000 clones, with 80% to 95% occurring only once. The sequenced sample consisted of peripheral blood. Receptors were obtained from a woman aged 25 to 39 with COVID-19, enrolled during active disease.

The chain couples TRBV29-1 to TRBJ1-3; 8 bases agree with TRBD1. Germline trimming cut 7 bases from V and 4 bases from J; bases unmatched to any gene: 6. Germline values: CDR1 SQVTM, CDR2 ANQGSEA. CDR3 length equals 13 residues. For the CDR3, the DNA is TGCAGCGCCCAGACAGGGGAAGGAAACACCATATATTTT. This encodes CSAQTGEGNTIYF.

Here the CDR3 reads CAINRDAGTSSYNEQFF. The CDR3 DNA sequence: TGTGCCATCAATCGGGACGCCGGGACTTCCTCCTACAATGAGCAGTTCTTC. This chain joins TRBV10-3 and TRBJ2-1; TRBD2 is a possible D gene (6 bases). The germline V and J ends were trimmed by 7 bases and 0 bases, with 19 bases remaining between them. Germline loops: CDR1 ENHRY, CDR2 SYGVKD. This CDR3 region has 17 residues.

The V and J genes are TRBV9 and TRBJ2-3, with 8 nucleotides matching TRBD1. This CDR3 is 16 amino acids long. V lost 6 bases to trimming and J lost 4 bases; unmatched junction nucleotides: 13. CDR1 SGDLS and CDR2 YYNGEE come from the germline V gene. The CDR3 protein is CASNGDRGFVADTQYF. The CDR3 DNA reads TGTGCCAGCAATGGAGACAGGGGTTTTGTGGCAGATACGCAGTATTTT.

The chain joins TRBV19 to TRBJ1-2; 7 bases are shared with TRBD1. The CDR3 is 16 amino acids. The J segment lost 7 bases and the V segment lost 5 bases, leaving 16 bases of the junction unmatched. Germline CDR1 and CDR2: LNHDA and SQIVND (reference sequence). Here the CDR3 reads CASSQAARDRATGYTF. The CDR3 DNA reads as TGTGCCAGTAGTCAAGCCGCCCGAGACAGGGCCACTGGCTACACCTTC.

The CDR3 DNA follows: TGTGCCAGCAGTGCTGACAGGGCTCCAACTAATGAAAAACTGTTTTTT. Its protein is CASSADRAPTNEKLFF. The chain recombines TRBV6-1 with TRBJ1-4; 7 nucleotides line up with TRBD1. Germline CDR1 is MNHNS and CDR2 is SASEGT. V lost 4 bases and J lost 0; bases outside the gene matches: 5. This CDR3 is 16 amino acids long.

The rearrangement joins TRBV19 to TRBJ2-3; TRBD2 matches at 10 bases. The length of the CDR3 is 20 residues. Germline values: CDR1 LNHDA, CDR2 SQIVND (reference sequence). The V gene end was trimmed by 3 bases and the J gene end by 7 bases; junction bases not matched to a gene: 22. The CDR3 sequence: CASSIWAAYLAGEKENTQYF. CDR3 DNA sequence: TGTGCCAGTAGTATTTGGGCAGCGTATCTAGCGGGAGAAAAAGAAAATACGCAGTATTTT. The full variable domain, completed using reference TRBV19 and TRBJ2-3, is DGGITQSPKYLFRKEGQNVTLSCEQNLNHDAMYWYRQDPGQGLRLIYYSQIVNDFQKGDIAEGYSVSREKKESFPLTVTSAQKNPTAFYLCASSIWAAYLAGEKENTQYFGPGTRLTVL.

This rearrangement joins TRBV5-1 to TRBJ2-2, with 7 positions matching TRBD1. V shed 2 bases and J 0 bases; nucleotides not matched to a gene: 4. The CDR3 loop spans 16 amino acids. Per the germline V gene, CDR1 is SGHRS and CDR2 is YFSETQ. CDR3 coding DNA: TGCGCCAGCAGCTTATTACAGGGGCCGAACACCGGGGAGCTGTTTTTT. Translation: CASSLLQGPNTGELFF.

The chain couples TRBV30 to TRBJ1-2; TRBD1 is a possible D gene (6 bases). The CDR3 length is 16 residues. The germline V gene has CDR1 GTSNPN and CDR2 SVGIG (reference sequence). V dropped 2 bases and J dropped 3 bases, with 19 bases sitting between them. CDR3 in DNA: TGTGCCTGGAGTAGCTATTGGGAGGGGGAAGACTATGGCTACACCTTC. This translates into CAWSSYWEGEDYGYTF. Together with reference TRBV30 and TRBJ1-2, the CDR3 gives the full variable domain: SQTIHQWPATLVQPVGSPLSLECTVEGTSNPNLYWYRQAAGRGLQLLFYSVGIGQISSEVPQNLSASRPQDRQFILSSKKLLLSDSGFYLCAWSSYWEGEDYGYTFGSGTRLTVV.

The rearrangement joins TRBV18 to TRBJ2-1; 7 nucleotides line up with TRBD2. Germline V gives CDR1 KGHSH, CDR2 LQKENI. The CDR3 is 15 amino acids. Trimming removed 6 bases from V and 6 bases from J; junction bases left unmatched: 11. In nucleotides, the CDR3 is TGTGCCAGCTCTGGTCGGGGGGACTCCCTCAATGAGCAGTTCTTC. It specifies CASSGRGDSLNEQFF.

The rearrangement links TRBV9 to TRBJ1-5; a weak D match, TRBD1 (5 bases). Germline assignment: CDR1 SGDLS and CDR2 YYNGEE. The CDR3 is made up of 15 amino acids. Trimming removed 4 bases from V and 5 bases from J, with 16 bases in between. CDR3 nucleotides: TGTGCCAGCAGCCCGGGGACCCGGAGGGATCAGCCCCAGCATTTT. Its protein is CASSPGTRRDQPQHF. The full variable domain, with the rest looked up from reference TRBV9 and TRBJ1-5, is DSGVTQTPKHLITATGQRVTLRCSPRSGDLSVYWYQQSLDQGLQFLIQYYNGEERAKGNILERFSAQQFPDLHSELNLSSLELGDSALYFCASSPGTRRDQPQHFGDGTRLSIL.

The chain links TRBV2 to TRBJ2-3, with D possibly TRBD2 on 5 matching bases. The V end lost 5 bases, the J end lost 2 bases, and 14 bases lay between the germline ends. There are 15 residues in the CDR3. Germline V gene sequence: CDR1 SNHLY, CDR2 FYNNEI. CDR3 in DNA: TGTGCCAGCAGTCGCGGGTTTTCTCCCACAGATACGCAGTATTTT. Its translation: CASSRGFSPTDTQYF.

The chain has TRBV6-2 or TRBV6-3 and TRBJ2-7; 10 positions agree with TRBD2. V lost 2 bases to trimming and J lost 3 bases; unmatched junction nucleotides: 4. The CDR3 has 15 amino acids. In germline, CDR1 is MNHEY, CDR2 SVGEGT. Here the CDR3 reads CASSYTSGRGYEQYF. For the CDR3, the DNA is TGTGCCAGCAGTTACACAAGCGGGAGGGGCTACGAGCAGTACTTC.

V is TRBV24-1 and J is TRBJ2-2; tentative D call: TRBD2 (6 bases). The V and J ends lost 3 bases and 4 bases respectively, with 8 bases between them. Germline assignment: CDR1 KGHDR and CDR2 SFDVKD. The CDR3 covers 14 residues. The CDR3 DNA follows: TGTGCCACCAGTGATGGAGGGAGCACCGGGGAGCTGTTTTTT. This sequence encodes CATSDGGSTGELFF.

As regards this clone: Other DNA sequences in the sample encode the same CDR3. The CDR3 DNA reads as TGTGCCAGCTCACCCGGGGGGGGGAACACTGAAGCTTTCTTT. Its protein is CASSPGGGNTEAFF. This chain uses TRBV18 with TRBJ1-1, with D tentatively TRBD1 (5 bases). The CDR3 has 14 residues. Trimming cost V 3 bases and J 1 base, with 9 bases left between them. Germline V gene sequence: CDR1 KGHSH, CDR2 LQKENI. The full variable domain, in which reference TRBV18 and TRBJ1-1 provide the parts outside the CDR3, is NAGVMQNPRHLVRRRGQEARLRCSPMKGHSHVYWYRQLPEEGLKFMVYLQKENIIDESGMPKERFSAEFPKEGPSILRIQQVVRGDSAAYFCASSPGGGNTEAFFGQGTRLTVV.

The V and J genes are TRBV7-9 and TRBJ2-7, with a weak D call TRBD1 (6 bases). In germline, CDR1 is SEHNR, CDR2 FQNEAQ (reference sequence). Trimming removed 4 bases at V and 6 bases at J, with 22 bases between. This CDR3 has 16 amino acids. The DNA of the CDR3 is TGTGCCAGCAGCTACCCGCGACAGGATCTTTCCCTCGAGCAGTACTTC. Its protein is CASSYPRQDLSLEQYF.

V usage is TRBV27 and J usage is TRBJ2-7, with D perhaps matching TRBD1 (6 bases). The CDR3 is 14 residues long. Trimming removed 2 bases at V and 3 bases at J, with 11 bases between. Germline V lookup: CDR1 MNHEY, CDR2 SMNVEV (reference sequence). This CDR3 is CASSLKDSYYEQYF. CDR3 bases: TGTGCCAGCAGTTTAAAGGACAGCTACTACGAGCAGTACTTC.

The chain joins TRBV3-1 (or the pseudogene TRBV3-2) to TRBJ2-7, with D possibly being TRBD1 (7 bases). The CDR3 is made up of 13 amino acids. Deletions cut 2 bases from V and 6 bases from J, with 11 bases between. The V gene's germline CDR1 is LGHDT and CDR2 YNNKEL (reference sequence). The CDR3 bases are TGTGCCAGCAGCCAAATGCAGGGGGGCGAGCAGTACTTC. Its translation: CASSQMQGGEQYF.

The chain couples TRBV6-5 to TRBJ2-1, with 9 positions matching TRBD1. This CDR3 comprises 14 residues. CDR1 and CDR2 from the germline V gene are MNHEY and SVGAGI. Unmatched junction bases numbered 6, after V lost 5 bases and J lost 7 bases. The CDR3 region has the DNA TGTGCCAGCAGTCGGGACAGGGATAGTAATGAGCAGTTCTTC. This encodes CASSRDRDSNEQFF.

The V and J genes are TRBV6-1 and TRBJ1-1; D not resolved. CDR1 MNHNS and CDR2 SASEGT come from the germline V gene. The CDR3 runs to 11 residues. Between the trimmed V and J ends, which lost 5 bases and 10 bases, there was a span of 11 bases. CDR3 region: CASSYASRAFF. In DNA, the CDR3 is TGTGCCAGCAGTTACGCGAGTAGAGCTTTCTTT.

The CDR3 sequence is CASSLVSASYEQYF. As DNA, the CDR3 is TGCGCCAGCAGCTTGGTTTCTGCCAGCTACGAGCAGTACTTC. This chain links TRBV5-1 with TRBJ2-7; no firm D call. CDR3 length: 14 residues. Trimming removed 0 bases from V and 3 bases from J, with 10 bases in between. Germline V gene sequence: CDR1 SGHRS, CDR2 YFSETQ.

This sequence joins TRBV3-1 (or the pseudogene TRBV3-2) and TRBJ1-2; D is perhaps TRBD1 (5 bases). The germline CDR1 and CDR2 sequences are LGHDT and YNNKEL (reference sequence). Trimming cost V 1 base and J 4 bases, with 7 bases left between them. The CDR3 sequence is 13 residues long. This chain's CDR3 is CASSQAGGYGYTF. CDR3 sequence (DNA): TGTGCCAGCAGCCAAGCGGGGGGCTATGGCTACACCTTC.

This sequence joins TRBV30 and TRBJ2-3; perhaps TRBD2 as D (5 bases). The length of the CDR3 is 15 residues. Germline CDR1 GTSNPN, CDR2 SVGIG (reference sequence). Deletions cut 3 bases from V and 3 bases from J, with 16 bases between. CDR3 in amino acids: CAWSPVGGYTDTQYF. The CDR3 DNA reads TGTGCCTGGAGCCCCGTGGGCGGGTATACAGATACGCAGTATTTT. The full variable domain, with the rest looked up from reference TRBV30 and TRBJ2-3, is SQTIHQWPATLVQPVGSPLSLECTVEGTSNPNLYWYRQAAGRGLQLLFYSVGIGQISSEVPQNLSASRPQDRQFILSSKKLLLSDSGFYLCAWSPVGGYTDTQYFGPGTRLTVL.

The J gene is TRBJ1-5, the V gene TRBV2, with TRBD1 identical over 7 bases. Trimming at V came to 6 bases and at J to 11 bases, leaving 13 bases not matched to a gene. Germline V gene sequence: CDR1 SNHLY, CDR2 FYNNEI. This CDR3 is built from 14 residues. The CDR3 spells CASRVDRAQSAQHF. In DNA, the CDR3 is TGTGCCAGCAGGGTAGACAGGGCCCAATCGGCCCAGCATTTT.

The CDR3 region has the DNA TGTGCCAGCAGCCCAACAGGGAATAAGGGCGGGGAGCTGTTTTTT. This encodes CASSPTGNKGGELFF. The chain couples TRBV11-3 to TRBJ2-2; a possible D gene is TRBD1 (6 bases). Germline V gives CDR1 SGHNT, CDR2 YENEEA. V dropped 5 bases and J dropped 7 bases, with 17 bases sitting between them. The CDR3 is 15 amino acids.

The rearrangement uses TRBV30 and TRBJ2-7, with TRBD1 as a possible D gene (7 bases). The CDR3 has 15 amino acids. Germline lookup yields CDR1 GTSNPN and CDR2 SVGIG (reference sequence). V lost 2 bases and J lost 7, with 21 bases in between. For the CDR3, the DNA is TGTGCCTGGAGTACAGGGGACTCATTTTTGGAGGAGCAGTACTTC. Amino acids: CAWSTGDSFLEEQYF.

This clone has a single count. The gene calls are TRBV4-1 and TRBJ2-5, with TRBD2 matching over 13 bases. CDR3 size: 19 residues. Trimming cost V 0 bases and J 3 bases; bases outside gene matches: 10. Germline lookup yields CDR1 MGHRA and CDR2 YSYEKL. This chain's CDR3 is CASSQEDPGLAGDEETQYF. For the CDR3, the DNA is TGCGCCAGCAGCCAAGAGGACCCCGGACTAGCGGGAGATGAAGAGACCCAGTACTTC.

The chain couples TRBV5-6 to TRBJ2-5; 10 nucleotides match TRBD2. CDR1 SGHDT and CDR2 YYEEEE come from the germline V gene. V dropped 0 bases and J dropped 4; count of bases not matched to a gene: 9. The length of the CDR3 is 17 residues. CDR3 sequence reads: CASSLVGSGRAGETQYF. DNA for the CDR3: TGTGCCAGCAGCTTGGTTGGAAGCGGGAGGGCCGGAGAGACCCAGTACTTC.

This chain links TRBV7-9 with TRBJ1-1, with D possibly TRBD1 on 5 matching bases. The V gene lost 2 bases and the J gene lost 7 bases, with 8 bases spanning the gap. Germline V gene data show CDR1 as SEHNR and CDR2 as FQNEAQ (reference sequence). The CDR3 loop spans 12 amino acids. The CDR3 DNA reads TGTGCCAGCAGCTTAATGGGGGGTGAAGCTTTCTTT. Protein product: CASSLMGGEAFF. Based on the CDR3 plus reference TRBV7-9 and TRBJ1-1, the full variable domain is DTGVSQNPRHKITKRGQNVTFRCDPISEHNRLYWYRQTLGQGPEFLTYFQNEAQLEKSRLLSDRFSAERPKGSFSTLEIQRTEQGDSAMYLCASSLMGGEAFFGQGTRLTVV.

The rearrangement links TRBV5-5 to TRBJ2-1; tentative D call: TRBD2 (6 bases). This CDR3 contains 14 residues. CDR1 SGHKS and CDR2 YYEKEE come from the germline V gene (reference sequence). Between the trimmed V and J ends, which lost 6 bases and 7 bases, there was a span of 17 bases. CDR3 amino acids: CASNTGGRANEQFF. CDR3 nucleotide sequence: TGTGCCAGCAACACCGGGGGTAGGGCTAATGAGCAGTTCTTC.

The J gene is TRBJ1-3, the V gene TRBV2; TRBD1 is a possible D gene (6 bases). The CDR3 is 16 amino acids. V dropped 0 bases and J dropped 6 bases, with 15 bases sitting between them. Germline V lookup: CDR1 SNHLY, CDR2 FYNNEI. The CDR3 reads CASSEATGRATNTIYF. Here the CDR3 DNA reads TGTGCCAGCAGTGAAGCGACAGGCAGAGCGACAAACACCATATATTTT.

V is TRBV27 and J is TRBJ1-5, with a possible D match to TRBD1 (6 bases). The germline CDR1 and CDR2 sequences are MNHEY and SMNVEV (reference sequence). The V gene lost 4 bases and the J gene lost 4 bases, with 17 bases spanning the gap. The CDR3 totals 16 residues. In DNA, the CDR3 is TGTGCCAGCAGTTCACGGGGGGCTCCGCCAAATCAGCCCCAGCATTTT. As protein: CASSSRGAPPNQPQHF.

The gene calls are TRBV3-1 (or the pseudogene TRBV3-2) and TRBJ1-3, with TRBD1 as a possible D gene (5 bases). Germline values: CDR1 LGHDT, CDR2 YNNKEL (reference sequence). The V gene lost 7 bases and the J gene lost 4 bases, with 11 bases spanning the gap. The CDR3 has 13 residues. For the CDR3, the DNA is TGTGCCAGCACCCCCCGGGGGGGAAACACCATATATTTT. This sequence encodes CASTPRGGNTIYF.